The 9 T cell receptor beta chains in this list originate from one sample, sequenced in a study of Ad26.COV2.S vaccination and SARS-CoV-2 variants. Clones were sequenced by immunoSEQ multiplex PCR, and TCRdb holds only the in-frame ones, with some missing. This repertoire shows about 440,000 clones, about 90% found once; its top ten account for less than 5.5%. As to treatment: approximately 18 received Ad26.COV2.S at low or high dose, single or two shots; about 5 received placebo; per-sample allocation not given. Sampling took place 63 days after the first vaccine or placebo injection. The material was peripheral blood, obtained in a trial of Ad26.COV2.S vaccine versus placebo. Receptor source: a person aged 18-65 years who received the Ad26.COV2.S COVID-19 vaccine or a placebo.

The chain links TRBV15 to TRBJ2-1; 7 bases line up with TRBD1. V gave up 8 bases and J gave up 4 bases; unmatched junction bases: 5. The germline gives CDR1 LNHNV, CDR2 YYDKDF (reference sequence). The CDR3 is 13 amino acids. The CDR3 bases are TGTGCCACCTCAAGGGGGCTGTACAATGAGCAGTTCTTC. Its translation: CATSRGLYNEQFF. The full variable domain, its missing parts supplied by reference TRBV15 and TRBJ2-1, is DAMVIQNPRYQVTQFGKPVTLSCSQTLNHNVMYWYQQKSSQAPKLLFHYYDKDFNNEADTPDNFQSRRPNTSFCFLDIRSPGLGDTAMYLCATSRGLYNEQFFGPGTRLTVL.

The V and J genes are TRBV28 and TRBJ1-2, with D possibly TRBD1 on 5 matching bases. The V gene lost 6 bases and the J gene lost 2 bases, with 16 bases spanning the gap. This CDR3 has 15 amino acids. CDR1 and CDR2 (germline): MDHEN, SYDVKM. The CDR3 region has the DNA TGTGCCAGCAGCACCAGATGGGGGGAGAACTATGGCTACACCTTC. Its protein product is CASSTRWGENYGYTF.

Turning to this clone: This sample also contains other DNA sequences that code for the same CDR3. The chain links TRBV28 to TRBJ2-6; unclear D gene. Trimming removed 3 bases from V and 0 bases from J, with 6 bases in between. Germline CDR1 MDHEN, CDR2 SYDVKM. The CDR3 has 15 residues. CDR3 amino acids: CASSFRGSGANVLTF. CDR3 coding DNA: TGTGCCAGCAGTTTCCGAGGCTCTGGGGCCAACGTCCTGACTTTC.

This chain joins TRBV4-1 and TRBJ1-5, with 7 bases that match TRBD1. V lost 4 bases and J lost 3; bases outside the gene matches: 9. Germline V CDR1 and CDR2: MGHRA, YSYEKL. The CDR3 has 16 amino acids. CDR3 bases: TGCGCCAGCAGCCTCCACGCAGGGGGGTTCAATCAGCCCCAGCATTTT. This sequence encodes CASSLHAGGFNQPQHF.

The chain has TRBV10-3 and TRBJ2-3; 8 positions agree with TRBD2. Germline V lookup: CDR1 ENHRY, CDR2 SYGVKD. The junction had 4 bases not matched to a gene; V was cut back by 0 bases and J by 5 bases. The CDR3 runs to 15 residues. CDR3: CAISESSGTVDTQYF. CDR3 DNA: TGTGCCATCAGTGAGTCTAGCGGGACGGTAGATACGCAGTATTTT.

The chain couples TRBV11-2 to TRBJ2-1, with D unclear. Germline V CDR1 and CDR2: SGHAT, FQNNGV. CDR3 length: 15 amino acids. Trimming cost V 1 base and J 3 bases, with 10 bases left between them. The CDR3 nucleotides read TGTGCCAGCAGCTTAGCGGGCCCCGGCTACAATGAGCAGTTCTTC. Protein product: CASSLAGPGYNEQFF.

The rearrangement uses TRBV6-4 and TRBJ2-1, with D hard to call. The V gene's germline CDR1 is MRHNA and CDR2 SNTAGT. This CDR3 is built from 13 residues. V shed 2 bases and J shed 9 bases, with 11 bases lying between them. The CDR3 bases are TGTGCCAGCAGTGACGATGCCGTCGGTGAGCAGTTCTTC. It yields the protein CASSDDAVGEQFF.

The chain is built from TRBV9 and TRBJ1-3; D is uncertain. V lost 1 base, J lost 0 bases, and 8 bases lay in between. Germline-derived CDR1 and CDR2 are SGDLS and YYNGEE. The CDR3 spans 15 residues. This CDR3 reads CASSVWASSGNTIYF. As DNA, the CDR3 is TGTGCCAGCAGCGTATGGGCAAGCTCTGGAAACACCATATATTTT.

CDR3 bases: TGTGCCATCCGAGGCGGGGCAGCGGGCAATGAGCAGTTCTTC. This gives the protein CAIRGGAAGNEQFF. The chain joins TRBV10-3 to TRBJ2-1; a weak D match, TRBD2 (6 bases). Trimming removed 8 bases from V and 6 bases from J, with 17 bases in between. Germline V lookup: CDR1 ENHRY, CDR2 SYGVKD. The CDR3 spans 14 residues.